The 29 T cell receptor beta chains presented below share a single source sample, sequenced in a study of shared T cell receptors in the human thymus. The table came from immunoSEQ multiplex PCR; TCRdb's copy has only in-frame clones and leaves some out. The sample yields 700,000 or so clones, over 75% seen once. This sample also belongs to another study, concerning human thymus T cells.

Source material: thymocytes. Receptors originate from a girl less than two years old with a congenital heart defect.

This chain's CDR3 is CASNHLQGRTGNTIYF. The CDR3 DNA reads TGTGCCAGCAACCACCTACAGGGGCGGACTGGAAACACCATATATTTT. The V and J genes are TRBV21-1 and TRBJ1-3; the D call in the table, TRBD1, was not verified against the DNA. TRBV21-1 is a listed pseudogene. There are 16 residues in the CDR3.

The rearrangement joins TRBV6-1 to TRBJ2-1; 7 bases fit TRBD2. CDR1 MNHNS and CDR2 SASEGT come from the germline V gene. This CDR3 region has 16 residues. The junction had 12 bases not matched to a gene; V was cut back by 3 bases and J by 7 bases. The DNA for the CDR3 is TGTGCCAGCAGTGATAACATCCAGCGGGGAGTGAATGAGCAGTTCTTC. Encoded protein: CASSDNIQRGVNEQFF.

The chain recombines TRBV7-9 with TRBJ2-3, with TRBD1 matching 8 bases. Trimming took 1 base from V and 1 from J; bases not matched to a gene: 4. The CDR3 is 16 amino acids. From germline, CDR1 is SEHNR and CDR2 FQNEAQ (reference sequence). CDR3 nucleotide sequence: TGTGCCAGCAGCTTAGGGACAGGGCGTGGCACAGATACGCAGTATTTT. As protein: CASSLGTGRGTDTQYF.

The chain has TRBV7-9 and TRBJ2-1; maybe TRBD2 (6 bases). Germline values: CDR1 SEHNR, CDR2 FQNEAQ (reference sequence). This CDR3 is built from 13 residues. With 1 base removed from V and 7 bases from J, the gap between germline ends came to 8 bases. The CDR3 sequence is CASSLGLANEQFF. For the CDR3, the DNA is TGTGCCAGCAGCTTAGGCCTAGCGAATGAGCAGTTCTTC.

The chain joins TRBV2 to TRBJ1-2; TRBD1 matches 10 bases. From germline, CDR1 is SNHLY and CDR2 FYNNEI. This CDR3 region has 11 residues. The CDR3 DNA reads TGTGACGGGGGGACAGGGGAAGGCTACACCTTC. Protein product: CDGGTGEGYTF.

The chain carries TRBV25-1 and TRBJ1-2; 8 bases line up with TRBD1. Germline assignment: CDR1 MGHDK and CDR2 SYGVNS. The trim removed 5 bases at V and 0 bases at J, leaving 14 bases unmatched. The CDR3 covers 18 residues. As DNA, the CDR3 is TGTGCCAGCAGTCCCGGCAGGGGGCTCAATAGACCTAACTATGGCTACACCTTC. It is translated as CASSPGRGLNRPNYGYTF.

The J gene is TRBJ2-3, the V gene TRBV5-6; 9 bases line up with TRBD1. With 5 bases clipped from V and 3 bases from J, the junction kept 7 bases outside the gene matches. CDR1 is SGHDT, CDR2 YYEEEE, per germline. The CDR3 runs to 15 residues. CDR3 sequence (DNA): TGTGCCAGCAGGATCACAGGGGGCGCGACAGATACGCAGTATTTT. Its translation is CASRITGGATDTQYF.

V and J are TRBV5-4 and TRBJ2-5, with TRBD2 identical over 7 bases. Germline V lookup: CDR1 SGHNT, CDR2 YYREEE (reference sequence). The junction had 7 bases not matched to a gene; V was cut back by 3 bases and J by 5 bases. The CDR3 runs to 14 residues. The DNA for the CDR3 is TGTGCCAGCAGCTGGGGGGGGTTGATGGAGACCCAGTACTTC. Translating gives CASSWGGLMETQYF.

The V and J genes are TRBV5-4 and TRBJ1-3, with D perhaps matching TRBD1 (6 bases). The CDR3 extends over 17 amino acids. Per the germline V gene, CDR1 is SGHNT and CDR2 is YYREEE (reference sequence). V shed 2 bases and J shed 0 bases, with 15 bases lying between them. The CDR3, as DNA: TGTGCCAGCAGCTTCTCGGACAGCCCTCCCTCTGGAAACACCATATATTTT. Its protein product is CASSFSDSPPSGNTIYF.

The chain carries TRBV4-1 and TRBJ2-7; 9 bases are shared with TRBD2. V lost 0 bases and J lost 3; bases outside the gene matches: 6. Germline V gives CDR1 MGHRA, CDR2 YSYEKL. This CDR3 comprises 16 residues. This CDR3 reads CASSQDLASGDYEQYF. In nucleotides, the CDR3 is TGCGCCAGCAGCCAAGATCTGGCTAGCGGGGACTACGAGCAGTACTTC.

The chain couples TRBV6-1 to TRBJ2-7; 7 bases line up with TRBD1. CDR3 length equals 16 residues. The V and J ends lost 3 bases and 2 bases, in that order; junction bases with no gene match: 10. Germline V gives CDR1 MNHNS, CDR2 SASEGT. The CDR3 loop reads CASSDYLRDSTYEQYF. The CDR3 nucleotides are TGTGCCAGCAGTGACTACCTCCGGGACAGTACCTACGAGCAGTACTTC.

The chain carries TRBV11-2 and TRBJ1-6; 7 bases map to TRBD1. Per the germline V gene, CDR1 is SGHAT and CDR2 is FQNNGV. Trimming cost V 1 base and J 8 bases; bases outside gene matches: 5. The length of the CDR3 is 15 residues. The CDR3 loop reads CASSLVQGVYSPLHF. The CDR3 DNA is TGTGCCAGCAGCTTAGTTCAGGGGGTATATTCACCCCTCCACTTT.

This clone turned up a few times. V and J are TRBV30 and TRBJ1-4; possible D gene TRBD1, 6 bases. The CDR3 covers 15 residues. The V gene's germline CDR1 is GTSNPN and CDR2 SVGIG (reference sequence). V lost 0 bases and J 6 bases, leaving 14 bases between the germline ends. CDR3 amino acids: CAWSVRTGIDEKLFF. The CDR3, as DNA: TGTGCCTGGAGTGTACGTACAGGGATCGATGAAAAACTGTTTTTT.

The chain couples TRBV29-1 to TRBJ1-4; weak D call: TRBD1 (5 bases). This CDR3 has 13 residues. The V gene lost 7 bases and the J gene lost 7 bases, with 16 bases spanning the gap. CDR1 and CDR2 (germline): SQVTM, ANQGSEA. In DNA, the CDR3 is TGCAGCGCCCGGAGGCAGGGAGGTGAAAAACTGTTTTTT. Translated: CSARRQGGEKLFF.

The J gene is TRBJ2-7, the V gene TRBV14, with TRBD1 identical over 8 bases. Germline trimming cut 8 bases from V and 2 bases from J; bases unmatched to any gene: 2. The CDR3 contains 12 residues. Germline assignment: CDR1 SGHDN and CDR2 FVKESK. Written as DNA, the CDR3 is TGTGCCAGCCGACAGGGGACCTACGAGCAGTACTTC. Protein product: CASRQGTYEQYF.

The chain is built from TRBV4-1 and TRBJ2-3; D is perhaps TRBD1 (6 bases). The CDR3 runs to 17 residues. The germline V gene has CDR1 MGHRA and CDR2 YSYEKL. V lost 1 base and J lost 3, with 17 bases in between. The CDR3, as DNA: TGCGCCAGCAGCCAAGGGCATCAGGGGAAGGGGACAGATACGCAGTATTTT. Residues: CASSQGHQGKGTDTQYF.

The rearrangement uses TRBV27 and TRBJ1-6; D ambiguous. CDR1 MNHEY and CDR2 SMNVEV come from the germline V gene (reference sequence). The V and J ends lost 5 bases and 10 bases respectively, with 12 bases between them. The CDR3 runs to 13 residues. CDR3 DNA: TGTGCCAGCAGTCCCGCCCAGATGTCACCCCTCCACTTT. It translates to CASSPAQMSPLHF.

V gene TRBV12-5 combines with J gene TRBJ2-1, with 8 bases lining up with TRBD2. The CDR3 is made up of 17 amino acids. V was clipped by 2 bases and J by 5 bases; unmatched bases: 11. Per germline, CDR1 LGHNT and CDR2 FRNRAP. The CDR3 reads CASGLLPIAGPDNEQFF. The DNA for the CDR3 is TGTGCTAGTGGTTTGTTACCCATAGCGGGGCCTGACAATGAGCAGTTCTTC.

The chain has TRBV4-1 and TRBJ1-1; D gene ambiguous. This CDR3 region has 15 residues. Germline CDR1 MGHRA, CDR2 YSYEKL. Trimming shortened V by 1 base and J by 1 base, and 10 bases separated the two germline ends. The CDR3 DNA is TGCGCCAGCAGCCAAGGGGAGGCTCCGAACACTGAAGCTTTCTTT. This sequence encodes CASSQGEAPNTEAFF.

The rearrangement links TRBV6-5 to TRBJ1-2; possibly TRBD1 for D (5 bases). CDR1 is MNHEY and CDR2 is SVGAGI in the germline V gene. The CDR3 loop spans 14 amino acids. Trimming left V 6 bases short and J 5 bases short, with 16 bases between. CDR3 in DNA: TGTGCCAGCAGAAGACAGTTAACGGCGTATGGCTACACCTTC. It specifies CASRRQLTAYGYTF.

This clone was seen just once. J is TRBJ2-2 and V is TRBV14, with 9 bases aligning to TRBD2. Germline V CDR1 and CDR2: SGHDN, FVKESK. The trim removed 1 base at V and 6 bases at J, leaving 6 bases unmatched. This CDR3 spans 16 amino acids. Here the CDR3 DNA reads TGTGCCAGCAGCCAAGTAGGCGGGGGGGCCCCCGGGGAGCTGTTTTTT. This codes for CASSQVGGGAPGELFF.

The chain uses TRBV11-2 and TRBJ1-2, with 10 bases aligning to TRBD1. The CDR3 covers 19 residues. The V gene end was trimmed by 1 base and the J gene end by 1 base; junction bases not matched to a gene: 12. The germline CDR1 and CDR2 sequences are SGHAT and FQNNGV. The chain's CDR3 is CASSLAVAGGTGVNYGYTF. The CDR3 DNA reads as TGTGCCAGCAGCTTAGCTGTTGCGGGCGGGACAGGGGTTAACTATGGCTACACCTTC.

In DNA form, the CDR3 reads TGCGCCAGCGGCTCTATAGGGACAGGGTACCACAATGAGCAGTTCTTC. Its protein is CASGSIGTGYHNEQFF. The V call is TRBV5-1, the J call TRBJ2-1; 9 bases are a match to TRBD1. With 7 bases clipped from V and 5 bases from J, the junction kept 13 bases outside the gene matches. The CDR3 loop spans 16 amino acids. CDR1 is SGHRS and CDR2 is YFSETQ in the germline V gene.

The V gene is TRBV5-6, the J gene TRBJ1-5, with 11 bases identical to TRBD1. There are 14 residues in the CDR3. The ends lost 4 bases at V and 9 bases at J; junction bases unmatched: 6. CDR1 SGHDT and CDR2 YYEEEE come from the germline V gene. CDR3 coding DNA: TGTGCCAGCAGCCAAGGGACAGGGGGAAGGCCCCAGCATTTT. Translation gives CASSQGTGGRPQHF.

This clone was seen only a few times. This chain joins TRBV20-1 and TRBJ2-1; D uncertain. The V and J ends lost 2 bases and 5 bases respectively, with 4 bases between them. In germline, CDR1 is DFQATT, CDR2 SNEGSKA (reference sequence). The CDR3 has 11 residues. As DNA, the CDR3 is TGCAGTGCTAGATGTAACAATGAGCAGTTCTTC. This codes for CSARCNNEQFF.

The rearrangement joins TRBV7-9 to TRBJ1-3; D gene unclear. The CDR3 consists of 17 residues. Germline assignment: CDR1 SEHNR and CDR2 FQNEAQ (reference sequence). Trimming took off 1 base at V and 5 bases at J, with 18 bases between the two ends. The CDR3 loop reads CASSLVGQTGVRNTIYF. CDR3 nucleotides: TGTGCCAGCAGCTTAGTAGGCCAAACGGGAGTCCGAAACACCATATATTTT.

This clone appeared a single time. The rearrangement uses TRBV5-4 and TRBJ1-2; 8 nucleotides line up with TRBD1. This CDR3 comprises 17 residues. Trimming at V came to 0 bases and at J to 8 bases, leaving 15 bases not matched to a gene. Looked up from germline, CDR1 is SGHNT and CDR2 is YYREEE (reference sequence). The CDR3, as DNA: TGTGCCAGCAGCTTGGAGGGTAGTGGCCAGGGGGCGGAAGGCTACACCTTC. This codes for CASSLEGSGQGAEGYTF.

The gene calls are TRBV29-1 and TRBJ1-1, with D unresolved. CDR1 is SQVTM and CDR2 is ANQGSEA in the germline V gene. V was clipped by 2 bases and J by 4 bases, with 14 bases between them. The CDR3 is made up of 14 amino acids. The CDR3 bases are TGCAGCGTTGAATCTGACGGAGGAGTCACTGAAGCTTTCTTT. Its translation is CSVESDGGVTEAFF.

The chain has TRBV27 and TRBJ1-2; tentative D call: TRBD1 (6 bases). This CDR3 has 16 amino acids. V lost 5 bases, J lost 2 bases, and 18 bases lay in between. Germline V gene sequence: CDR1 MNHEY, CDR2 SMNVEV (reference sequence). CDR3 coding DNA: TGTGCCAGCAGTATTATACGGGGGGGGACAAACTATGGCTACACCTTC. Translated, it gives CASSIIRGGTNYGYTF.